This TCR beta chain was recovered during a study of CD8 T cells in ankylosing spondylitis. Study-wide findings and caveats: Significantly higher representation of disease-linked clones was reported for matched ankylosing spondylitis synovial fluid. Apparently characteristic of ankylosing spondylitis blood was a TCR beta motif (roughly eight highly homologous variants). With a CD8+ phenotype, disease-linked clones were relatively rare in peripheral blood.

On this clonotype: Its antigen is as yet unknown. Relative to the germline gene, one junction end is altered; a read error may explain this.

TCRdb used MiXCR to reprocess the 5' RACE reads, holding one entry per CDR3 protein. The sample lists a few hundred thousand distinct CDR3 sequences, about 18% occurring once. CDR1 and CDR2 from the germline V gene are SEHNR and FQNEAQ (reference sequence). The CDR3 is 14 amino acids. The receptor comes from a male donor with ankylosing spondylitis or in good health (not recorded which). The V call is TRBV7-9, the J call TRBJ2-4, with D perhaps matching TRBD2 (6 bases). Specimen: blood, either unsorted or a sorted T cell fraction (not recorded which). In DNA form, the CDR3 reads TGTGCCTGCAGCCATAGCGGAGCCAAAAACATTCAGTACTTC. It is translated as CACSHSGAKNIQYF.